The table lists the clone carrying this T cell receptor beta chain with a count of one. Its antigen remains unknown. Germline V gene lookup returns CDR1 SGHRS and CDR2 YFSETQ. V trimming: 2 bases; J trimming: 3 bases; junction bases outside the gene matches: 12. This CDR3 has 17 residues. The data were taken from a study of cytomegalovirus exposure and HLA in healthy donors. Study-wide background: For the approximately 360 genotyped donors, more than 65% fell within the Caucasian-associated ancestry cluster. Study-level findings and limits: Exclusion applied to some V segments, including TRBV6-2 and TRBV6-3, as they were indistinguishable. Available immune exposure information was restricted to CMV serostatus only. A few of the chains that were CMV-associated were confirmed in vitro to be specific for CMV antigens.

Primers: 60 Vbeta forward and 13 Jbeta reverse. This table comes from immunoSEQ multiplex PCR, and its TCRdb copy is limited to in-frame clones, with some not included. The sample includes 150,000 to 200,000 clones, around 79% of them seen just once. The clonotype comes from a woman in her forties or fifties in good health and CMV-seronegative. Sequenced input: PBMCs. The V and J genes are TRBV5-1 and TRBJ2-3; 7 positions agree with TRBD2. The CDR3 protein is CASSFVLGEGATDTQYF. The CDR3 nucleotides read TGCGCCAGCAGCTTTGTCTTAGGGGAGGGAGCGACAGATACGCAGTATTTT.